This entry lists 18 T cell receptor beta chains sequenced from one sample in a study of CD8 T cells in ankylosing spondylitis. Study observations and caveats: It appeared that ankylosing spondylitis blood was characterized by a TCR beta motif of roughly 8 highly homologous variants.

From the 5' RACE reads, TCRdb called clonotypes with MiXCR, one entry per CDR3 protein. The sample lists some 450,000 distinct CDR3 sequences, roughly 15% occurring once. Their specific antigens are unknown. Sequencing used blood, either unsorted or a sorted T cell fraction (not recorded which). These receptors were obtained from a male donor with ankylosing spondylitis.

This chain connects TRBV5-5 to TRBJ2-7; tentatively, D is TRBD1 (6 bases). The V and J ends lost 4 bases and 2 bases respectively, with 13 bases between them. Germline CDR1 and CDR2: SGHKS and YYEKEE (reference sequence). This CDR3 spans 14 amino acids. CDR3 nucleotide sequence: TGTGCCAGCAGCCCAGGGACATATACCTACGAGCAGTACTTC. This codes for CASSPGTYTYEQYF.

This clonotype showed up just a few times. V is TRBV5-6 and J is TRBJ2-1, with D possibly TRBD1 on 6 matching bases. This CDR3 comprises 13 residues. The V end was cut by 4 bases, the J end by 5 bases, with 10 bases between. From germline, CDR1 is SGHDT and CDR2 YYEEEE. CDR3 in amino acids: CASSGDTHNEQFF. The CDR3 DNA sequence: TGTGCCAGCAGCGGGGACACCCACAATGAGCAGTTCTTC.

This clonotype showed up many times. The chain joins TRBV5-1 to TRBJ2-1, with D possibly matching TRBD2 (5 bases). Germline CDR1 SGHRS, CDR2 YFSETQ. This CDR3 is built from 13 residues. Trimming cost V 7 bases and J 5 bases, with 13 bases left between them. The CDR3 loop reads CASAPGKDNEQFF. For the CDR3, the DNA is TGCGCCAGCGCCCCGGGGAAGGACAATGAGCAGTTCTTC.

This clonotype occurred a few times. J is TRBJ2-3 and V is TRBV20-1; TRBD2 is a possible D gene (5 bases). Germline CDR1 reads DFQATT; CDR2 reads SNEGSKA (reference sequence). The CDR3 loop spans 13 amino acids. CDR3 in amino acids: CSSAGRRTDTQYF. CDR3 sequence (DNA): TGCAGCTCGGCGGGTCGAAGGACAGATACGCAGTATTTT.

This chain links TRBV5-1 with TRBJ2-5; D is ambiguous. CDR1 and CDR2 from the germline V gene are SGHRS and YFSETQ. The CDR3 length is 15 residues. The V and J ends lost 0 bases and 1 base respectively, with 10 bases between them. The CDR3: CASSLGPSTQETQYF. As DNA, the CDR3 is TGCGCCAGCAGCTTGGGCCCTTCGACCCAAGAGACCCAGTACTTC.

The chain employs TRBV28 and TRBJ1-5, with D perhaps matching TRBD1 (5 bases). V lost 7 bases and J 0 bases, leaving 19 bases between the germline ends. Germline CDR1 reads MDHEN; CDR2 reads SYDVKM. This CDR3 is 17 amino acids long. This CDR3 is CASTLGGTTLSNQPQHF. CDR3 bases: TGTGCCAGCACTTTGGGCGGGACCACGCTTAGCAATCAGCCCCAGCATTTT.

This clonotype was counted a few times. V usage is TRBV5-1 and J usage is TRBJ2-7; 8 nucleotides align to TRBD2. Germline V gives CDR1 SGHRS, CDR2 YFSETQ. CDR3 size: 15 residues. V shed 4 bases and J 0 bases; nucleotides not matched to a gene: 6. CDR3 sequence (DNA): TGCGCCAGCAGCGAACTAGCGGATAGCTCCTACGAGCAGTACTTC. It yields the protein CASSELADSSYEQYF.

V and J are TRBV6-1 and TRBJ1-6, with TRBD1 matching 8 bases. The V gene end was trimmed by 2 bases and the J gene end by 10 bases; junction bases not matched to a gene: 10. This CDR3 contains 16 residues. Germline lookup yields CDR1 MNHNS and CDR2 SASEGT. CDR3 residues: CASSESRQGWESPLHF. The CDR3 bases are TGTGCCAGCAGTGAATCGAGACAGGGGTGGGAATCACCCCTCCACTTT.

This clonotype was recorded at least ten times. The rearrangement joins TRBV12-3 or TRBV12-4 to TRBJ2-1; the D gene could be TRBD1 or TRBD2 (5 bases each). The ends were cut back, 2 bases at V and 5 bases at J, with 13 bases in the middle. The CDR3 runs to 15 residues. This chain's CDR3 is CASSLYRGGNNEQFF. The CDR3 nucleotides are TGTGCCAGCAGTTTATATCGTGGGGGAAACAATGAGCAGTTCTTC.

This chain links TRBV3-1 with TRBJ2-3; D not certain. Trimming removed 1 base at V and 2 bases at J, with 13 bases between. Germline-derived CDR1 and CDR2 are LGHDT and YNNKEL (reference sequence). This CDR3 region has 16 residues. CDR3 residues: CASSQGKLAATDTQYF. The CDR3 bases are TGTGCCAGCAGCCAAGGAAAGTTAGCAGCCACAGATACGCAGTATTTT.

This clonotype has only a few counts. The chain combines TRBV12-3 or TRBV12-4 with TRBJ2-5, with TRBD1 matching over 9 bases. The CDR3 runs to 17 residues. V shed 3 bases, J shed 5 bases, and the junction held 13 bases outside the gene matches. Here the CDR3 reads CASSLWGTGTARETQYF. The CDR3 region has the DNA TGTGCCAGCAGTTTGTGGGGGACAGGGACCGCCAGGGAGACCCAGTACTTC.

This clonotype has a single count. The chain has TRBV7-7 and TRBJ2-1, with D perhaps assigned TRBD1 or TRBD2 (6 bases each). The CDR3 has 14 amino acids. The V gene's germline CDR1 is SSHAT and CDR2 FNYEAQ (reference sequence). V was trimmed by 3 bases and J by 8 bases, leaving 14 bases between them. DNA for the CDR3: TGTGCCAGCAGCTTCCGAAACAGGGAGGATGAGCAGTTCTTC. It translates to CASSFRNREDEQFF.

The chain recombines TRBV20-1 with TRBJ2-3; D not certain. The V end lost 5 bases, the J end lost 5 bases, and 11 bases lay between the germline ends. This CDR3 region has 12 residues. The germline V gene has CDR1 DFQATT and CDR2 SNEGSKA (reference sequence). DNA of the CDR3: TGCAGTGCTCGGGCCGGCCTAGATACGCAGTATTTT. Translation gives CSARAGLDTQYF.

In its sample, this clonotype was seen once. The CDR3 coding sequence is TGTGCCAGCAGCCATGGACTAGCGGGCGGGGGGTACCAAGAGACCCAGTACTTC. It yields the protein CASSHGLAGGGYQETQYF. The chain has TRBV3-1 and TRBJ2-5; 11 nucleotides match TRBD2. J was trimmed by 0 bases and V by 3 bases; bases with no gene match: 9. Germline lookup yields CDR1 LGHDT and CDR2 YNNKEL (reference sequence). The CDR3 is 18 residues long.

The chain has TRBV5-1 and TRBJ1-4; 8 positions agree with TRBD1. The CDR3 has 16 residues. V trimming: 0 bases; J trimming: 3 bases; junction bases outside the gene matches: 4. Germline V gene lookup returns CDR1 SGHRS and CDR2 YFSETQ. The DNA for the CDR3 is TGCGCCAGCAGCTTGGGGACAGGGACTGCTAATGAAAAACTGTTTTTT. As protein: CASSLGTGTANEKLFF.

This clonotype was picked up a small number of times. The CDR3 sequence: CASSWGTGRNSPLHF. CDR3 coding DNA: TGTGCCAGCAGCTGGGGGACAGGTCGGAATTCACCCCTCCACTTT. The J gene is TRBJ1-6, the V gene TRBV3-1; 8 bases map to TRBD1. Germline lookup yields CDR1 LGHDT and CDR2 YNNKEL (reference sequence). V lost 5 bases, J lost 7 bases, and 7 bases stayed unmatched. This CDR3 has 15 residues. Full variable domain (outside the CDR3, taken from reference TRBV3-1 and TRBJ1-6): DTAVSQTPKYLVTQMGNDKSIKCEQNLGHDTMYWYKQDSKKFLKIMFSYNNKELIINETVPNRFSPKSPDKAHLNLHINSLELGDSAVYFCASSWGTGRNSPLHFGNGTRLTVT.

The sample holds a few counts of this clonotype. V and J are TRBV7-2 and TRBJ2-5; 12 nucleotides agree with TRBD2. The J segment lost 0 bases and the V segment lost 5 bases, leaving 7 bases of the junction unmatched. This CDR3 contains 17 residues. Per the germline V gene, CDR1 is SGHTA and CDR2 is FQGNSA. CDR3 in DNA: TGTGCCAGCAGCGAAGGGCTAGCGGGGGGGAACCAAGAGACCCAGTACTTC. Amino acid sequence: CASSEGLAGGNQETQYF.

The chain employs TRBV5-1 and TRBJ2-5, with D unclear. The CDR3 has 13 amino acids. Germline V gene lookup returns CDR1 SGHRS and CDR2 YFSETQ. Trimming pared 1 base from V and 5 bases from J, leaving 9 bases between. The CDR3 nucleotides read TGCGCCAGCAGCTTGACCGGTTCGGAGACCCAGTACTTC. Translation: CASSLTGSETQYF.